This TCR beta chain was observed in a study of cytomegalovirus exposure and HLA in healthy donors. The PCR ran on 60 Vbeta and 13 Jbeta primers. Method: immunoSEQ multiplex PCR; TCRdb's copy keeps in-frame clones and lacks some. The sample records over 80,000 clones, roughly 80% being singletons. About this clone: Its antigen is not identified.

There are 13 residues in the CDR3. Germline V gene sequence: CDR1 KGHSH, CDR2 LQKENI. Trimming shortened V by 2 bases and J by 6 bases, and 11 bases separated the two germline ends. General study results and limits: The availability of immune exposure information extended only to CMV serostatus.

The rearrangement uses TRBV18 and TRBJ2-7; D might be TRBD1 (5 bases). The sequenced sample consisted of PBMCs. The clonotype comes from a man aged 35-49 years in good health and CMV-seronegative. CDR3 nucleotide sequence: TGTGCCAGCTCACCAAAAGGAAGGGGCGAGCAGTACTTC. It codes for CASSPKGRGEQYF.